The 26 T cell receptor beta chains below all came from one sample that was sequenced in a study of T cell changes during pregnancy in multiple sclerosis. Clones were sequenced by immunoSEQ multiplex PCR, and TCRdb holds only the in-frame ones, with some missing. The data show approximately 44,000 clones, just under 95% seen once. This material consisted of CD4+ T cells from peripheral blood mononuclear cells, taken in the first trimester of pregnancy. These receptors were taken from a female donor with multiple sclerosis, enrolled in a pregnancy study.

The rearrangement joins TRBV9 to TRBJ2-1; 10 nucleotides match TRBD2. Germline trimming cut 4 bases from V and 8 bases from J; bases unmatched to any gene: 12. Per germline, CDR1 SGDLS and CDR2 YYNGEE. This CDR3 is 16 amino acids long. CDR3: CASSPSVAGGSDEQFF. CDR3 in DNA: TGTGCCAGCAGCCCCTCTGTAGCGGGAGGTTCCGATGAGCAGTTCTTC. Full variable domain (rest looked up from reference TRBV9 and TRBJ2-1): DSGVTQTPKHLITATGQRVTLRCSPRSGDLSVYWYQQSLDQGLQFLIQYYNGEERAKGNILERFSAQQFPDLHSELNLSSLELGDSALYFCASSPSVAGGSDEQFFGPGTRLTVL.

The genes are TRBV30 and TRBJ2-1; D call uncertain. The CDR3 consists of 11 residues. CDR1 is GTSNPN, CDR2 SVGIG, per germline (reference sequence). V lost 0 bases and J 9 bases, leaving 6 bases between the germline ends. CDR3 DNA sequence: TGTGCCTGGAGTGTGACTCTTGAGCAGTTCTTC. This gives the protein CAWSVTLEQFF.

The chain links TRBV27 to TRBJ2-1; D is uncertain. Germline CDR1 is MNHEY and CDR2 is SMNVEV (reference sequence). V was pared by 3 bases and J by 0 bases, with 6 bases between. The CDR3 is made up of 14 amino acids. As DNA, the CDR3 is TGTGCCAGCAGTTTGGAGAGCTCCTACAATGAGCAGTTCTTC. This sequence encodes CASSLESSYNEQFF.

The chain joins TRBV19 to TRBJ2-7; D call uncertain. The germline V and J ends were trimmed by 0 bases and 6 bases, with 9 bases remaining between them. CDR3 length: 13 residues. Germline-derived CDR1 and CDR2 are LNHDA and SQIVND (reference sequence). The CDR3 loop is CASSIEQRSEQYF. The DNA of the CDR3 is TGTGCCAGTAGTATAGAACAACGAAGCGAGCAGTACTTC. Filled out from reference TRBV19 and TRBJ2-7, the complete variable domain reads DGGITQSPKYLFRKEGQNVTLSCEQNLNHDAMYWYRQDPGQGLRLIYYSQIVNDFQKGDIAEGYSVSREKKESFPLTVTSAQKNPTAFYLCASSIEQRSEQYFGPGTRLTVT.

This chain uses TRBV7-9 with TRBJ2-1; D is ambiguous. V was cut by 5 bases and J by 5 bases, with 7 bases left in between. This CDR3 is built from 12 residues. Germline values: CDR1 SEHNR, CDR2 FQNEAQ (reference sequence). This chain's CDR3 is CASSPIDNEQFF. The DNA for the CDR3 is TGTGCCAGCAGCCCAATAGACAATGAGCAGTTCTTC.

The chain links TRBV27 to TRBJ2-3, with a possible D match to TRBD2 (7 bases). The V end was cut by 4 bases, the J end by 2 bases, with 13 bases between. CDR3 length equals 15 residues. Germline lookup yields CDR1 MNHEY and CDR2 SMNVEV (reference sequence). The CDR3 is CASSWGGRVTDTQYF. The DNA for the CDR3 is TGTGCCAGCAGTTGGGGGGGGCGCGTCACAGATACGCAGTATTTT.

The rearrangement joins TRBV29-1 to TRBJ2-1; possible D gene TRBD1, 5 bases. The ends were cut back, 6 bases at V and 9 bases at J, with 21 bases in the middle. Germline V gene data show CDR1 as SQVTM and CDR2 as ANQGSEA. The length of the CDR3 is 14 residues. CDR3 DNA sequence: TGCAGCGTCGGCCAGGGAACCACCCTCGGTGAGCAGTTCTTC. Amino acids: CSVGQGTTLGEQFF.

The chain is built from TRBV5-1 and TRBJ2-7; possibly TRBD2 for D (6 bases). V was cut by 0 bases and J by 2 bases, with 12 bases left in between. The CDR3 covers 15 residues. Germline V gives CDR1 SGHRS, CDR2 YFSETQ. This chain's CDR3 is CASSLARRGTYEQYF. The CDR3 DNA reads TGCGCCAGCAGCTTGGCGAGGAGGGGAACCTACGAGCAGTACTTC.

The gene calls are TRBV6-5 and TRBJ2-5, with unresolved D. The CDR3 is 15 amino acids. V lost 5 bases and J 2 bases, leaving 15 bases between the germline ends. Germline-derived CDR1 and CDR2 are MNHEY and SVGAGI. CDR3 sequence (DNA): TGTGCCAGCAGTCCCCATTTGCGTCGTCAAGAGACCCAGTACTTC. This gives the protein CASSPHLRRQETQYF.

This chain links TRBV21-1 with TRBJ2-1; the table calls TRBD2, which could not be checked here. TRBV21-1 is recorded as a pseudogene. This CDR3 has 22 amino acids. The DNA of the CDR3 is TGTGCCAGCAGCAAAGATTGCCGTAGCGGGAGGGGACTAGCGGGACCTACGTTTGAGCAGTTCTTC. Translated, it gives CASSKDCRSGRGLAGPTFEQFF.

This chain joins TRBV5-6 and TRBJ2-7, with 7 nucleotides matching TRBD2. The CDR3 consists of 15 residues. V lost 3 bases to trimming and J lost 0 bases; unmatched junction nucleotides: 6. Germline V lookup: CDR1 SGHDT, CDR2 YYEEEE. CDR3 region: CASSWGAGNSYEQYF. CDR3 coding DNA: TGTGCCAGCAGCTGGGGAGCGGGAAACTCCTACGAGCAGTACTTC.

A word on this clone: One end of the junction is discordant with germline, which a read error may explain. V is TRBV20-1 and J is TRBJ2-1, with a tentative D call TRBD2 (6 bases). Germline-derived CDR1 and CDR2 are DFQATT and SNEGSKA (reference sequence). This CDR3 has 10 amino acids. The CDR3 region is CRGGYSEQFF. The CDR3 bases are TGCAGGGGGGGTTACAGTGAGCAGTTCTTC.

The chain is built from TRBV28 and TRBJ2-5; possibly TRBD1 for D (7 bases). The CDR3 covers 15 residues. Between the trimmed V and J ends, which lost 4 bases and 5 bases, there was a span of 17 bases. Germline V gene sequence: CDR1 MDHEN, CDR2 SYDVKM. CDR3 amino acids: CASSSRLTGRETQYF. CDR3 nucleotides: TGTGCCAGCAGTTCACGTCTGACAGGGAGGGAGACCCAGTACTTC. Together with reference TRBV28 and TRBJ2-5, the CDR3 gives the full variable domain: DVKVTQSSRYLVKRTGEKVFLECVQDMDHENMFWYRQDPGLGLRLIYFSYDVKMKEKGDIPEGYSVSREKKERFSLILESASTNQTSMYLCASSSRLTGRETQYFGPGTRLLVL.

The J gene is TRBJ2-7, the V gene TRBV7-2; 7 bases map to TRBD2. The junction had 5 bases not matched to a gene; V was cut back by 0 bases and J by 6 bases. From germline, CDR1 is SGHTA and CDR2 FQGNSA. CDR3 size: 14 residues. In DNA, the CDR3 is TGTGCCAGCAGCTTAGCGAGGCGGGAGTTCGAGCAGTACTTC. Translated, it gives CASSLARREFEQYF.

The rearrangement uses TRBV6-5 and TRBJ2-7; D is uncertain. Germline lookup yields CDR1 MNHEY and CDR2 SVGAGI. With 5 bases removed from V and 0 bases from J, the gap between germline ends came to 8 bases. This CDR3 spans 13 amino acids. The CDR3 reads CASSKQYSYEQYF. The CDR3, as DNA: TGTGCCAGCAGTAAACAGTACTCCTACGAGCAGTACTTC.

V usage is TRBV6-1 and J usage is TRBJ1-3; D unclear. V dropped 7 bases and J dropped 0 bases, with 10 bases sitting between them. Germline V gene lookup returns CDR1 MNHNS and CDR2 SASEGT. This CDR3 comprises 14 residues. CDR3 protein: CASTTGNSGNTIYF. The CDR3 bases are TGTGCCAGCACCACCGGGAACTCTGGAAACACCATATATTTT.

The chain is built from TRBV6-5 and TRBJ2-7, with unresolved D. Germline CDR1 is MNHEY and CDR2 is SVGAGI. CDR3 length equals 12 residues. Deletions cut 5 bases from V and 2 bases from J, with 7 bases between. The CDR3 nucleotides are TGTGCCAGCAGTATAACACCCTACGAGCAGTACTTC. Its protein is CASSITPYEQYF.

The CDR3 sequence: CASSQDWASGRYEQYF. CDR3 sequence (DNA): TGCGCCAGCAGCCAAGATTGGGCTAGCGGGAGGTACGAGCAGTACTTC. The chain couples TRBV4-3 to TRBJ2-7; 11 nucleotides line up with TRBD2. The V gene's germline CDR1 is LGHNA and CDR2 YSLEER. With V trimmed by 0 bases and J by 4 bases, 5 bases remained unmatched. CDR3 size: 16 residues.

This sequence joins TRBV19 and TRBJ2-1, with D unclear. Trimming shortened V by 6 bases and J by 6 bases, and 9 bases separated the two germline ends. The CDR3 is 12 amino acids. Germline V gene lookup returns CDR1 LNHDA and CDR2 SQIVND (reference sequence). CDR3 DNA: TGTGCCAGTAGGAGCGAGCGCAATGAGCAGTTCTTC. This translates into CASRSERNEQFF.

DNA of the CDR3: TGTGCCAGCTCCCCGCCTTACAGGGGTGGCAATCAGCCCCAGCATTTT. Amino acids: CASSPPYRGGNQPQHF. The chain uses TRBV18 and TRBJ1-5; TRBD1 matches 7 bases. This CDR3 is 16 amino acids long. Germline CDR1 reads KGHSH; CDR2 reads LQKENI. Losses at the gene ends were 6 bases for V and 2 bases for J; bases not matched to a gene: 10.

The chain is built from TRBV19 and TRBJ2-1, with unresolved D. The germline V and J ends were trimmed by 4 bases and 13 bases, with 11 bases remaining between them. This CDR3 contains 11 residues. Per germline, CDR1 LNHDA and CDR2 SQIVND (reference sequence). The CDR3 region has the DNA TGTGCCAGTAGTACTCCTACGTCCCAGTTCTTC. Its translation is CASSTPTSQFF.

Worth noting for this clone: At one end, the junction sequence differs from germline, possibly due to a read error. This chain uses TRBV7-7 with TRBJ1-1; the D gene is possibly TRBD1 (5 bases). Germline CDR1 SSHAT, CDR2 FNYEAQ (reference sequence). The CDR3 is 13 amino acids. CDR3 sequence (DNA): TGTGCTAGCAGCCGTGACAGCAACACTGAAGCTTTCTTT. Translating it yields CASSRDSNTEAFF.

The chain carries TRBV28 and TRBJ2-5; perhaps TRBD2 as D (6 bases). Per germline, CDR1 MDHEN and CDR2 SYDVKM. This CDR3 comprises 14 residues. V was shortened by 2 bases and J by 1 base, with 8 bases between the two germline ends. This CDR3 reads CASSLGGLQETQYF. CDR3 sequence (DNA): TGTGCCAGCAGTTTAGGGGGACTCCAAGAGACCCAGTACTTC. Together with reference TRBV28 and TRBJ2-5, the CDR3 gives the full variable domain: DVKVTQSSRYLVKRTGEKVFLECVQDMDHENMFWYRQDPGLGLRLIYFSYDVKMKEKGDIPEGYSVSREKKERFSLILESASTNQTSMYLCASSLGGLQETQYFGPGTRLLVL.

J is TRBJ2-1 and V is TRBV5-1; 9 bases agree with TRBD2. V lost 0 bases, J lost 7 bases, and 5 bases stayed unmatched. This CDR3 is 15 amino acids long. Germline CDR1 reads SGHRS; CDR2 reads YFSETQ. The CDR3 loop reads CASSLGLADLNEQFF. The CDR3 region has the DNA TGCGCCAGCAGCTTGGGACTAGCGGATTTAAATGAGCAGTTCTTC.

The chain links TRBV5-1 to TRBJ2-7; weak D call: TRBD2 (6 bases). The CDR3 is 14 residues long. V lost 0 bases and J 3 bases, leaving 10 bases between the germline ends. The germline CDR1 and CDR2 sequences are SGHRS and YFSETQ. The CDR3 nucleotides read TGCGCCAGCAGCTTGGATGGAGGGAACTACGAGCAGTACTTC. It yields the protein CASSLDGGNYEQYF. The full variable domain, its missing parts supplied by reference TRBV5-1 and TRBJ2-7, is KAGVTQTPRYLIKTRGQQVTLSCSPISGHRSVSWYQQTPGQGLQFLFEYFSETQRNKGNFPGRFSGRQFSNSRSEMNVSTLELGDSALYLCASSLDGGNYEQYFGPGTRLTVT.

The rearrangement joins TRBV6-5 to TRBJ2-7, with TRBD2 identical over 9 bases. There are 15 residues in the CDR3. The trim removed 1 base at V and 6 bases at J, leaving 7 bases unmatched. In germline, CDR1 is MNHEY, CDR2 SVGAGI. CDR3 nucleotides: TGTGCCAGCAGTTACTTGGCGGGAGGGCCCCGCGAGCAGTACTTC. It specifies CASSYLAGGPREQYF.